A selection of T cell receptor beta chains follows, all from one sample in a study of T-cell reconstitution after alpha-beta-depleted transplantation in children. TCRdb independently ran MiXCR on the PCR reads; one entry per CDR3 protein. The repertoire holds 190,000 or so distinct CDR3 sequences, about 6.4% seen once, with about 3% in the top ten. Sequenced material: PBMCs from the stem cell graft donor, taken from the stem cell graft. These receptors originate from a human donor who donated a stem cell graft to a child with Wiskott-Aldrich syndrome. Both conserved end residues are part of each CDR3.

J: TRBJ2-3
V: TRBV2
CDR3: CASSEGNTQYF

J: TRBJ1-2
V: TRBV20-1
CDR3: CSAVTGTGGTGGYTF

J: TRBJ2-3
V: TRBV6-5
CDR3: CASRGTGHTDTQYF

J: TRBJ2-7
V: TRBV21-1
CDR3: CASSKARDSSYEQYF

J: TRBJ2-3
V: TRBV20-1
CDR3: CSARGSQGPTDTQYF

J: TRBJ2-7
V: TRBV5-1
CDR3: CASSYTPGNEQYF

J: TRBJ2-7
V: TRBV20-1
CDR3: CSARDPGRANEQYF

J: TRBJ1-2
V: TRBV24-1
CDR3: CATSDMTGLGYTF

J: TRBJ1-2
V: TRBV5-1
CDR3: CASSDPGQGAHGYTF

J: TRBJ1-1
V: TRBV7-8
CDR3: CASSSRPGGRVQLKGAAFF

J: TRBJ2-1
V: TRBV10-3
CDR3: CAISESATLGGEQFF

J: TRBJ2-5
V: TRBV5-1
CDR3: CASTWDRGRETQYF

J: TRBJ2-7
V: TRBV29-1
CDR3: CSVGGEGYEQYF

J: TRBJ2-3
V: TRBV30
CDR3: CAWSVPGTSGTDTQYF

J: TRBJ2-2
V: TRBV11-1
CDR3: CASSPGQGLDYYTGELFF

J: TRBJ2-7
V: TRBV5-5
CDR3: CASSPRTPTYEQYF

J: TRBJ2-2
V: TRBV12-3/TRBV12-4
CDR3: CASSHRGDTGELFF

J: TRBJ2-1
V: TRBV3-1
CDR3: CASSQADRSHTSPQFF

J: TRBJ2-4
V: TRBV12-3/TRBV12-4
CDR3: CASSVREEGKRIQYF

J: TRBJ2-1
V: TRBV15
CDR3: CATSRDGSGVGEQFF

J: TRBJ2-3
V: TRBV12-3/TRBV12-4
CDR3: CASSLFQVGGTDTQYF

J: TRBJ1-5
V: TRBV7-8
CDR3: CASSLVAGNPNQPQHF

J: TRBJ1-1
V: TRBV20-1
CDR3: CSATSTGSTEAFF

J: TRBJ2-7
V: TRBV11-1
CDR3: CASSDDRGALAVLPVYEQYF

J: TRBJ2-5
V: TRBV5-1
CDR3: CASSSDGRETQYF

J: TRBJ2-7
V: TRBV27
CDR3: CASSDLLLYEQYF

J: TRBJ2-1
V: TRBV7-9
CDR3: CASRSTGSGDNEQFF

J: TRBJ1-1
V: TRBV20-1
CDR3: CSAKRLQGFNTEAFF

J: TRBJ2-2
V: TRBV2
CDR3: CASSGTGLAGGTGELFF

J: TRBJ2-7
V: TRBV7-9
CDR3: CASSPIGQAAYEQYF

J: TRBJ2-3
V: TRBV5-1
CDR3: CASSSGPGGTDTQYF

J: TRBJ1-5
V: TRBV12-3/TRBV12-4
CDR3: CASSAGPPANQPQHF

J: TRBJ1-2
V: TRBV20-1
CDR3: CSAKDPFTNYGYTF

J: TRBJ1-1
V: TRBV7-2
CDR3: CASSLNPTVNTEAFF

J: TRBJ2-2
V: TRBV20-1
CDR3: CSARAGTGELFF

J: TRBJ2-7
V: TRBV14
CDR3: CASSRGLAGAYEQYF

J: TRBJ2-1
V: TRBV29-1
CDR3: CSVEMLATNYNEQFF

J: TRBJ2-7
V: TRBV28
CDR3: CASSFIGQTGIEQYF

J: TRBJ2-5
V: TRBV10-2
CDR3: CASSADGGETQYF

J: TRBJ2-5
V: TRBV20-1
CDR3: CSARALTGETQYF

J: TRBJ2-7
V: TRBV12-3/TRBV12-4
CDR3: CASSRGRTGWAEQYF

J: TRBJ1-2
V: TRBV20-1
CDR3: CSARAAGGVRSYGYTF

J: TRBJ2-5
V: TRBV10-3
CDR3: CAISGDRVVQETQYF

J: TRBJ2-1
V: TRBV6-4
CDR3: CASSDPGLAGEKQFF

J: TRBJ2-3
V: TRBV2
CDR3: CASSEVAGLAGANTDTQYF

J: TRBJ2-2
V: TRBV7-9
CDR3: CASSPASEGPGELFF

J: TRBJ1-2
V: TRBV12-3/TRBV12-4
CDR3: CASSPGPRGGYTF

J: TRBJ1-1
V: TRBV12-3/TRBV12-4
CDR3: CASIRNLGMDTEAFF

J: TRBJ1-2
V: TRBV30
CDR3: CAWDRTGTVYYGYTF

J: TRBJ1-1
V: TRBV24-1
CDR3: CATSDPTSEETEAFF

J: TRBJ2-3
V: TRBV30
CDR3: CAWRRSGDTQYF